Below, 21 T cell receptor beta chains from the same sample are listed, as sequenced in a study of T cells expressing NK-cell markers. TCRdb reanalyzed the 5' RACE reads, giving one entry per CDR3 protein sequence and no DNA. The sample has hundreds of thousands of distinct CDR3 sequences. Source material: blood T cells: a sorted CD56 or NKG2C T cell subset, CD4+ or CD8+ T cells, or bulk PBMC T cells (not recorded which). Receptors originate from a man aged 18 to 29 in good health.

The V and J genes are TRBV4-1 and TRBJ2-3. The CDR3 spans 15 residues. The germline gives CDR1 MGHRA, CDR2 YSYEKL. This chain's CDR3 is CASSQERISTDTQYF.

This chain links TRBV12-3 or TRBV12-4 with TRBJ1-3. The CDR3 runs 18 residues. CDR3 protein: CASSPLRRAYSSGNTIYF.

The chain couples TRBV12-3 or TRBV12-4 to TRBJ2-1. The CDR3 totals 16 residues. The CDR3 spells CASRPRHRGSYNEQFF.

The CDR3 sequence is CASSQATANSPLHF. J is TRBJ1-6 and V is TRBV4-3. Germline CDR1 and CDR2: LGHNA and YSLEER. CDR3 length equals 14 residues.

CDR3 amino acids: CASSVNRGFNQPQHF. This rearrangement joins TRBV12-3 or TRBV12-4 to TRBJ1-5; TCRdb names TRBD1, which stays unverified in the absence of DNA. There are 15 residues in the CDR3.

The gene calls are TRBV20-1 and TRBJ1-2; TCRdb lists TRBD1, though no DNA is available to test this call. The CDR3 sequence is 13 residues long. The germline CDR1 and CDR2 sequences are DFQATT and SNEGSKA (reference sequence). The CDR3 sequence: CSASSAGPYGYTF.

The gene calls are TRBV3-1 and TRBJ1-6; TCRdb indicates TRBD1, and absent DNA this call remains unverified. The CDR3 has 17 residues. Germline V gene sequence: CDR1 LGHDT, CDR2 YNNKEL (reference sequence). This chain's CDR3 is CASAATLQGRGNSPLHF.

The chain joins TRBV7-6 to TRBJ2-3; absent DNA, TCRdb's TRBD1 call cannot be checked. Germline V CDR1 and CDR2: SGHVS, FNYEAQ. The CDR3 contains 13 residues. CDR3 region: CASSIGQGDTQYF.

The chain combines TRBV6-5 with TRBJ1-2. In germline, CDR1 is MNHEY, CDR2 SVGAGI. The CDR3 has 15 amino acids. The CDR3 sequence: CASSYTAGLNYGYTF.

This chain connects TRBV19 to TRBJ2-3; the D gene TCRdb calls, TRBD1, cannot be checked with no DNA. This CDR3 region has 16 residues. Germline assignment: CDR1 LNHDA and CDR2 SQIVND (reference sequence). The CDR3 sequence is CASSDSPGASTDTQYF. Based on the CDR3 plus reference TRBV19 and TRBJ2-3, the full variable domain is DGGITQSPKYLFRKEGQNVTLSCEQNLNHDAMYWYRQDPGQGLRLIYYSQIVNDFQKGDIAEGYSVSREKKESFPLTVTSAQKNPTAFYLCASSDSPGASTDTQYFGPGTRLTVL.

The chain joins TRBV12-3 or TRBV12-4 to TRBJ2-2; the TCRdb call, TRBD1, lacks DNA for checking. This CDR3 spans 14 amino acids. The CDR3 loop is CASSLLQASGELFF.

This chain links TRBV20-1 with TRBJ1-6. Germline CDR1 reads DFQATT; CDR2 reads SNEGSKA (reference sequence). CDR3 length equals 12 residues. CDR3 sequence: CSAEKRNSPLHF.

The chain is built from TRBV28 and TRBJ1-2. CDR1 MDHEN and CDR2 SYDVKM come from the germline V gene. The CDR3 has 14 amino acids. The CDR3 spells CASSVGRNNYGYTF.

The gene calls are TRBV7-9 and TRBJ2-3; TCRdb returns TRBD2, unconfirmable since there is no DNA. This CDR3 comprises 14 residues. Germline V gene sequence: CDR1 SEHNR, CDR2 FQNEAQ (reference sequence). The CDR3 is CASSQPTNSDTQYF.

V gene TRBV10-3 combines with J gene TRBJ2-2. The CDR3 totals 13 residues. From germline, CDR1 is ENHRY and CDR2 SYGVKD. CDR3 in amino acids: CAIRNLDTGELFF.

The CDR3 spells CASSQTRPRNTGELFF. The chain uses TRBV7-2 and TRBJ2-2; the TCRdb D gene call, TRBD1, has no DNA to confirm it. Germline V lookup: CDR1 SGHTA, CDR2 FQGNSA. This CDR3 has 16 amino acids.

This chain uses TRBV28 with TRBJ2-5; TCRdb returns TRBD2, unconfirmable since there is no DNA. The CDR3 spans 15 residues. Germline loops: CDR1 MDHEN, CDR2 SYDVKM. CDR3 sequence: CASSSHSGGLQTQYF.

This rearrangement joins TRBV30 to TRBJ2-3; TCRdb calls TRBD1, which cannot be checked without DNA. In germline, CDR1 is GTSNPN, CDR2 SVGIG (reference sequence). The CDR3 is made up of 13 amino acids. The CDR3 spells CAWRRKDKNTQYF.

The chain recombines TRBV4-3 with TRBJ1-6. Germline V gives CDR1 LGHNA, CDR2 YSLEER. The CDR3 sequence is 13 residues long. The CDR3 sequence: CASSQGGGTPLHF.

The gene calls are TRBV10-3 and TRBJ2-5; checking the TCRdb D call of TRBD1 is not possible without DNA. This CDR3 contains 13 residues. Germline CDR1 is ENHRY and CDR2 is SYGVKD. CDR3 region: CAIRKGHQETQYF.

The V gene is TRBV15, the J gene TRBJ2-5; TCRdb indicates TRBD1, and absent DNA this call remains unverified. Germline assignment: CDR1 LNHNV and CDR2 YYDKDF (reference sequence). This CDR3 is 14 amino acids long. This chain's CDR3 is CATGDREYQETQYF.